The T cell receptor beta chain under discussion was sequenced for a study of blood T cell repertoires in COVID-19. As for the study in general: T cells, B-cell-depleted T cells, or PBMCs supplied cDNA or gDNA.

Assay used: immunoSEQ multiplex PCR; TCRdb lists only in-frame clones, some missing. Of 150,000 to 200,000 clones in the sample, about 84% were seen once. CDR3 size: 15 residues. Trimming left V 5 bases short and J 3 bases short, with 14 bases between. Germline V gene lookup returns CDR1 SEHNR and CDR2 FQNEAQ (reference sequence). The TCR comes from a human donor in a cohort sampled during active COVID-19. What was sequenced was peripheral blood. This rearrangement joins TRBV7-9 to TRBJ2-1, with D perhaps matching TRBD2 (5 bases). The CDR3 DNA reads TGTGCCAGCAGCATGACTACCACCTACTACAATGAGCAGTTCTTC. Translating gives CASSMTTTYYNEQFF.